The 17 T cell receptor beta chains reported below all come from one sample, sequenced in a study of cytomegalovirus exposure and HLA in healthy donors (dated by TCRdb to about 2017). Libraries were built with the immunoSEQ multiplex PCR assay. The multiplex PCR relied on a mix of 60 forward primers for TCR Vbeta segments and 13 reverse primers for TCR Jbeta segments. TCRdb provides this immuneACCESS table in a form limited to in-frame rearrangements. Some clones are lacking; in checked studies, under half of them reflect an unresolved V gene, and why the rest are absent is not known. For this sample there are around 90,000 clones; about 80% appear just once. The ten largest clones take up 6% to 9.5% of the sample. Input material: PBMCs. The receptors were gathered from a man aged 25-45 years in good health and CMV-seronegative.

The chain has TRBV5-1 and TRBJ2-2; 9 bases map to TRBD1. Germline loops: CDR1 SGHRS, CDR2 YFSETQ. The CDR3 contains 16 residues. V lost 4 bases to trimming and J lost 1 base; unmatched junction nucleotides: 5. The CDR3 DNA reads TGCGCCAGCAGCGGGGGACAGGGAATGAACACCGGGGAGCTGTTTTTT. This codes for CASSGGQGMNTGELFF.

This chain joins TRBV15 and TRBJ2-7, with 7 positions matching TRBD2. The CDR3 extends over 13 amino acids. CDR1 is LNHNV and CDR2 is YYDKDF in the germline V gene (reference sequence). The junction had 10 bases not matched to a gene; V was cut back by 2 bases and J by 12 bases. CDR3 region: CATSRNRDGGWYF. CDR3 DNA sequence: TGTGCCACCAGCAGAAATCGGGACGGGGGGTGGTACTTC.

CDR3 DNA sequence: TGCGCCAGCAGCTTGCATATTTTCGGGGGGGATACGCAGTATTTT. It specifies CASSLHIFGGDTQYF. The V gene is TRBV5-1, the J gene TRBJ2-3; the match to TRBD2 covers 7 bases. CDR3 length: 15 residues. V shed 1 base, J shed 6 bases, and the junction held 8 bases outside the gene matches. Germline CDR1 SGHRS, CDR2 YFSETQ. The whole variable domain, filled in from reference TRBV5-1 and TRBJ2-3, reads KAGVTQTPRYLIKTRGQQVTLSCSPISGHRSVSWYQQTPGQGLQFLFEYFSETQRNKGNFPGRFSGRQFSNSRSEMNVSTLELGDSALYLCASSLHIFGGDTQYFGPGTRLTVL.

The chain has TRBV5-1 and TRBJ2-7; D ambiguous. CDR1 and CDR2 (germline): SGHRS, YFSETQ. CDR3 length: 15 residues. Trimming pared 4 bases from V and 0 bases from J, leaving 14 bases between. This CDR3 is CASSSASVYSYEQYF. The CDR3 region has the DNA TGCGCCAGCAGCAGTGCGAGTGTCTACTCCTACGAGCAGTACTTC.

V is TRBV30 and J is TRBJ1-2; 7 nucleotides agree with TRBD1. The germline V gene encodes CDR1 GTSNPN and CDR2 SVGIG (reference sequence). This CDR3 spans 12 amino acids. V shed 5 bases and J 4 bases; nucleotides not matched to a gene: 4. The CDR3 loop is CAWDNRGYGYTF. The DNA of the CDR3 is TGTGCCTGGGACAACAGGGGCTATGGCTACACCTTC. The whole variable domain, filled in from reference TRBV30 and TRBJ1-2, reads SQTIHQWPATLVQPVGSPLSLECTVEGTSNPNLYWYRQAAGRGLQLLFYSVGIGQISSEVPQNLSASRPQDRQFILSSKKLLLSDSGFYLCAWDNRGYGYTFGSGTRLTVV.

The chain employs TRBV7-2 and TRBJ1-2; D gene uncertain. The V and J ends lost 5 bases and 2 bases respectively, with 9 bases between them. This CDR3 is built from 13 residues. Germline V gene sequence: CDR1 SGHTA, CDR2 FQGNSA. This CDR3 reads CASSPRGNYGYTF. The CDR3 DNA is TGTGCCAGCAGCCCGAGAGGGAACTATGGCTACACCTTC.

This clone was detected only a few times. CDR3 region: CASSIGYRGARTNEKLFF. The CDR3 DNA sequence: TGTGCCAGTAGTATAGGGTACAGGGGTGCGCGTACTAATGAAAAACTGTTTTTT. The chain links TRBV19 to TRBJ1-4; 7 nucleotides align to TRBD1. CDR3 length: 18 amino acids. V dropped 1 base and J dropped 2; count of bases not matched to a gene: 10. Germline V gene sequence: CDR1 LNHDA, CDR2 SQIVND (reference sequence).

The CDR3 DNA is TGTGCCAGCTCCCTTAACCGGGGATTCTACGAGCAGTACTTC. Translation: CASSLNRGFYEQYF. The rearrangement links TRBV18 to TRBJ2-7, with a possible D match to TRBD2 (5 bases). The length of the CDR3 is 14 residues. V was cut by 6 bases and J by 3 bases, with 15 bases left in between. CDR1 is KGHSH, CDR2 LQKENI, per germline.

V usage is TRBV27 and J usage is TRBJ2-3, with a tentative D call TRBD2 (5 bases). The germline V gene encodes CDR1 MNHEY and CDR2 SMNVEV (reference sequence). The V gene lost 4 bases and the J gene lost 4 bases, with 12 bases spanning the gap. The CDR3 length is 14 residues. CDR3 bases: TGTGCCAGCAGTTCGGGATCGGCGGCAGATACGCAGTATTTT. It encodes CASSSGSAADTQYF.

V gene TRBV6-5 combines with J gene TRBJ1-1; D remains ambiguous. CDR3 length: 16 amino acids. Per the germline V gene, CDR1 is MNHEY and CDR2 is SVGAGI. The germline V and J ends were trimmed by 0 bases and 0 bases, with 11 bases remaining between them. CDR3 DNA: TGTGCCAGCAGTTACTCGAAACTCCTTATGAACACTGAAGCTTTCTTT. It is translated as CASSYSKLLMNTEAFF.

J is TRBJ2-2 and V is TRBV2, with 10 bases identical to TRBD2. Germline V gene sequence: CDR1 SNHLY, CDR2 FYNNEI. Losses at the gene ends were 5 bases for V and 3 bases for J; bases not matched to a gene: 12. CDR3 length: 18 amino acids. The CDR3 nucleotides read TGTGCCAGCAGTCGGTCTAAGCGGGGGGGCCTGGACACCGGGGAGCTGTTTTTT. Its protein is CASSRSKRGGLDTGELFF.

This sequence joins TRBV27 and TRBJ2-2, with D perhaps TRBD2 (6 bases). Trimming left V 6 bases short and J 1 base short, with 15 bases between. CDR1 is MNHEY and CDR2 is SMNVEV in the germline V gene (reference sequence). The CDR3 covers 16 residues. The CDR3 DNA reads TGTGCCAGCAGATCGCCGGGGGTAGGGAACACCGGGGAGCTGTTTTTT. Amino acid sequence: CASRSPGVGNTGELFF.

This clone came up a few times. The rearrangement uses TRBV4-1 and TRBJ1-2; D gene uncertain. Deletions cut 3 bases from V and 8 bases from J, with 13 bases between. In germline, CDR1 is MGHRA, CDR2 YSYEKL. CDR3 length equals 13 residues. In DNA form, the CDR3 reads TGCGCCAGCAGCCAGGCCCCTCCGGGGGGCTACACCTTC. Translated, it gives CASSQAPPGGYTF.

This chain connects TRBV30 to TRBJ2-1; D not certain. Germline V CDR1 and CDR2: GTSNPN, SVGIG (reference sequence). Trimming shortened V by 3 bases and J by 6 bases, and 18 bases separated the two germline ends. The CDR3 covers 15 residues. As DNA, the CDR3 is TGTGCCTGGAGGGCTTACCCCGACACCTCCAATGAGCAGTTCTTC. Amino acid sequence: CAWRAYPDTSNEQFF.

The genes are TRBV10-1 and TRBJ2-3; D might be TRBD2 (6 bases). The CDR3 spans 14 residues. V dropped 9 bases and J dropped 0 bases, with 13 bases sitting between them. CDR1 is WNHNN and CDR2 is SYGVQD in the germline V gene (reference sequence). The CDR3 protein is CASSPGLSTDTQYF. The CDR3 DNA is TGCGCCAGTAGTCCGGGACTCAGCACAGATACGCAGTATTTT.

J is TRBJ2-7 and V is TRBV6-1, with D possibly being TRBD1 (5 bases). V was trimmed by 6 bases and J by 2 bases, leaving 11 bases between them. CDR1 and CDR2 (germline): MNHNS, SASEGT. This CDR3 is 13 amino acids long. The CDR3 sequence is CASSYDSPYEQYF. CDR3 coding DNA: TGTGCCAGCAGCTACGACAGCCCCTACGAGCAGTACTTC.

The V call is TRBV5-6, the J call TRBJ2-5; TRBD1 aligns across 11 bases. The germline CDR1 and CDR2 sequences are SGHDT and YYEEEE. The J segment lost 5 bases and the V segment lost 4 bases, leaving 7 bases of the junction unmatched. The CDR3 length is 15 residues. This CDR3 reads CASSREDRGLETQYF. In nucleotides, the CDR3 is TGTGCCAGCAGCAGAGAGGACAGGGGGCTGGAGACCCAGTACTTC.